This T cell receptor beta chain was sequenced for a study of blood T cell repertoires in COVID-19. Study details: Acute and convalescent COVID-19 samples came from the United States, Italy and Spain. PBMCs, B-cell-depleted T cells, or T cells were the source of the cDNA or gDNA that made up the material.

Authors' methods: Amplification of reference gene primers provided the estimated nucleated cell counts. Generated by immunoSEQ multiplex PCR, the TCRdb table keeps only in-frame clones and is missing some. V and J calls and clone size are those listed in that table; D and trimming were worked out from the DNA. The sample gives over 350,000 clones, around 89% of which show up once; roughly 4.3% is in the top ten. The sequenced sample consisted of peripheral blood. The receptor was derived from a woman in her thirties with acute or convalescent COVID-19.

The CDR3 reads CASSPQGQYLSYEQYF. CDR3 sequence (DNA): TGTGCCAGCTCACCACAGGGACAGTACCTCTCCTACGAGCAGTACTTC. This chain links TRBV18 with TRBJ2-7; the match to TRBD1 covers 7 bases. CDR1 and CDR2 from the germline V gene are KGHSH and LQKENI. This CDR3 is 16 amino acids long. V was clipped by 1 base and J by 0 bases; unmatched bases: 6.